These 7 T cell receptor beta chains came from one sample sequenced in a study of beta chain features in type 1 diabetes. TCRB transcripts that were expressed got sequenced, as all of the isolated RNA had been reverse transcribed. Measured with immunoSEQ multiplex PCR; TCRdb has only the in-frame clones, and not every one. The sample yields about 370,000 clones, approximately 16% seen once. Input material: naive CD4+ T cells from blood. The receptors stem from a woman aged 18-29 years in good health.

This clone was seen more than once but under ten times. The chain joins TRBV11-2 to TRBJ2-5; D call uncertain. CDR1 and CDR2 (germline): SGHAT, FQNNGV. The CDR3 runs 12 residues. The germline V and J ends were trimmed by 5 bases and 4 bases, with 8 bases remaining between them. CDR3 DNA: TGTGCCAGCAGCCCCCGCGGAGAGACCCAGTACTTC. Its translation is CASSPRGETQYF.

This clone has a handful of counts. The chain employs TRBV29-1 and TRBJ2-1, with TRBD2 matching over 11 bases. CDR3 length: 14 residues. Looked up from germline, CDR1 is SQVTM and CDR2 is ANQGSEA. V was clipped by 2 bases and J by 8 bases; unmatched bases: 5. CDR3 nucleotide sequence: TGCAGCGTTGAATGGCTAGCGGGAGGATATGAGCAGTTCTTC. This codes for CSVEWLAGGYEQFF.

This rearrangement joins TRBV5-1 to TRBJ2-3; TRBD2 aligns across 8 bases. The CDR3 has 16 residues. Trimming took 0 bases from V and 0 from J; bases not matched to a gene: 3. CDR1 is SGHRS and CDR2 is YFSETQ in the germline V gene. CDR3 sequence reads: CASSLGSGSSTDTQYF. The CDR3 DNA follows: TGCGCCAGCAGCTTGGGAAGCGGGAGTAGCACAGATACGCAGTATTTT.

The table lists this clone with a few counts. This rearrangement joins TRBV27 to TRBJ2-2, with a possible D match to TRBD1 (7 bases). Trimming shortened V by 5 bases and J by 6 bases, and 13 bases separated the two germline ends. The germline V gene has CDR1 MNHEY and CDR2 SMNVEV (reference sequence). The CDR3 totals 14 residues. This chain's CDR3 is CASSPGGLAGELFF. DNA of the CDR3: TGTGCCAGCAGTCCAGGGGGGCTGGCCGGGGAGCTGTTTTTT.

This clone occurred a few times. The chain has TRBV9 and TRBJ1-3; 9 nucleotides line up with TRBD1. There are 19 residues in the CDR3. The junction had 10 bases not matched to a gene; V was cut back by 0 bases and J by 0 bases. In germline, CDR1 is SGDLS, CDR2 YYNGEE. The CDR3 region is CASSVATGQGLSSGNTIYF. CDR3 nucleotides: TGTGCCAGCAGCGTAGCTACGGGACAGGGATTGAGCTCTGGAAACACCATATATTTT.

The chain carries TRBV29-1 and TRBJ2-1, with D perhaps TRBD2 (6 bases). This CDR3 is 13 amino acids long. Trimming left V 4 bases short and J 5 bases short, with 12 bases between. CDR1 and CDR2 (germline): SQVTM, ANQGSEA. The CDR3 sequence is CSVGQRVHNEQFF. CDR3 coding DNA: TGCAGCGTTGGCCAGCGGGTTCACAATGAGCAGTTCTTC.

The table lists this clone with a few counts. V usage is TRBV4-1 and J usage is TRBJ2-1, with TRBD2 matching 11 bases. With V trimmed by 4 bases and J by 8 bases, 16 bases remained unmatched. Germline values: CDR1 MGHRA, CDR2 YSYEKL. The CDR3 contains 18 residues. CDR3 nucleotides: TGCGCCAGCAGCCTAATACTACCGGGACTAGCGGTGAGGGATGAGCAGTTCTTC. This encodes CASSLILPGLAVRDEQFF.